This T cell receptor (beta chain) originates from a study of blood T cells in healthy people across ages. Around 9.5 milliliters of peripheral blood were drawn from each donor. Isolation of PBMCs gave at least 6 million cells per sample. Germline CDR1 is DFQATT and CDR2 is SNEGSKA (reference sequence). This CDR3 is 17 amino acids long. V gave up 7 bases and J gave up 5 bases; unmatched junction bases: 17. For the second PCR, which ran for roughly 6 to 12 cycles, a sample-barcoded 5' primer and a J-beta primer mix were used. One entry per CDR3 protein, called by TCRdb with MiXCR from the 5' RACE reads. The repertoire holds 1.5 million to 2 million distinct CDR3 sequences, around 48% seen once, with around 2.1% in the top ten.

This receptor was identified in a woman in her forties in good health. The chain joins TRBV20-1 to TRBJ2-5; 12 bases are shared with TRBD2. Sequenced input: blood. CDR3 sequence: CSGRTSGDQRARETQYF. CDR3 sequence (DNA): TGCAGTGGCCGGACTAGCGGGGATCAACGGGCCAGGGAGACCCAGTACTTC.